This TCR beta chain was observed in a study of shared clonotypes between healthy human individuals. Comments on this clone: Its specificity is unknown.

Assay used: immunoSEQ multiplex PCR; TCRdb lists only in-frame clones, some missing. The sample comprises about 1.5 million clones, 95% to 99% of which are singletons, and approximately 0.44% rests with the top ten. Losses at the gene ends were 6 bases for V and 10 bases for J; bases not matched to a gene: 6. CDR1 MGHRA and CDR2 YSYEKL come from the germline V gene. The CDR3 has 12 residues. Study-level points and caveats: Rarefaction showed that sequencing of sorted subsets was incomplete (despite large depth). Sequencing depth was expected to influence donor clonotype sharing.

The rearrangement uses TRBV4-1 and TRBJ2-1, with 7 bases aligning to TRBD2. Sequenced input: naive CD4+ T cells sorted from blood. Stated subset: CD45RA+ positively selected. This clonotype originated in a man younger than 45 in good health. The CDR3 DNA sequence: TGCGCCAGCAGATCCGTTAGCGGGGAGCAGTTCTTC. Protein product: CASRSVSGEQFF.